This T cell receptor beta chain was identified in a study of shared clonotypes between healthy human individuals. Turning to the study itself: CD4 naive and CD4 memory each took three plates per donor, while CD8 naive took two and CD8 memory one.

V was cut by 1 base and J by 3 bases, with 13 bases left in between. This CDR3 is 15 amino acids long. Germline loops: CDR1 SGHTA, CDR2 FQGTGA. The study, taken as a whole, reports: Generation of non-shared clonotypes was less probable than generation of clonotypes shared by all four donors.

Clones were read by immunoSEQ multiplex PCR, and TCRdb kept only the in-frame ones, dropping some. The sample has about 2.1 million clones, just over 90% seen once. A word on this clone: Its antigen is undetermined.

CD8 cells classed as naive were CD45RO-negative and positively selected for CCR7, excluding terminally differentiated effector memory CD45RA+ cells. Each of the donors was a healthy adult who was HIV-negative and had not had a recent acute infection or vaccination. This chain uses TRBV7-3 with TRBJ2-7, with D unclear. The receptor was isolated from a man between 18 and 35 years old in good health. Some clones in this sample may be carry-over from other donors' samples. The sequencing sample was made of naive CD8+ T cells from PBMCs. DNA for the CDR3: TGTGCCAGCAGCTTAATGGCCCAGGAGAACTACGAGCAGTACTTC. Translating it yields CASSLMAQENYEQYF.